The clone carrying this T cell receptor (beta chain) has a count of ten or more. Germline-derived CDR1 and CDR2 are SGHRS and YFSETQ. Trimming took 1 base from V and 1 from J, leaving 11 bases between them. The CDR3 has 16 amino acids. This record belongs to a study of CD8 T cells in ankylosing spondylitis. Each CDR3 protein gets one entry after TCRdb re-called the 5' RACE reads with MiXCR. The table lists more than 150,000 distinct CDR3 sequences, approximately 18% of them singletons. The sample comprised blood, either unsorted or a sorted T cell fraction (not recorded which). The chain joins TRBV5-1 to TRBJ2-2; D remains unclear. The TCR originated in a male donor aged 10-30 years with ankylosing spondylitis or in good health (not recorded which). The CDR3 region has the DNA TGCGCCAGCAGCTTGCAGGCAGGCCAGAACACCGGGGAGCTGTTTTTT. As protein: CASSLQAGQNTGELFF.